The T cell receptor beta chain described here comes from a study of control samples from healthy donors and cancer patients (dated by TCRdb to 2020 to 2021). The CDR3 numbers 14 residues from cysteine through phenylalanine. The DNA shown is the 42-base CDR3, in frame from base 1. CDR1 and CDR2 (LGHDT, YNNKEL) derive from the germline V gene (reference sequence). V is reduced by 4 bases and J by 0 bases, leaving a spacing of 10 bases between them. Library preparation was by the immunoSEQ multiplex PCR assay. Held by TCRdb, this immuneACCESS table contains in-frame sequences only and omits some clones. Under half of the omission traces to an unresolved V gene where checked; the cause of the rest is unknown. This sample lists about 38,000 clones; 80% to 90% were detected once. The top ten clones comprise about 22% of the sample. Notes on this clone: The antigen this receptor binds is unknown. No much larger clone is present one base from it, and per-base qualities are unavailable.

The specimen sequenced was PBMCs. Here the chain combines TRBV3-1 (or the pseudogene TRBV3-2) and TRBJ2-7; the D segment may tentatively be TRBD1 or TRBD2, each giving 5 matched bases. The source is a woman aged 55-69 years with lung cancer. The CDR3 sequence is CASSPGPLSYEQYF. The DNA sequence reads TGTGCCAGCAGCCCGGGGCCCCTCTCCTACGAGCAGTACTTC.